Listed below are T cell receptor beta chains from one sample, sequenced in a study of T cells after posttransplantation cyclophosphamide. Assay: immunoSEQ multiplex PCR; the TCRdb copy retains only in-frame clones and omits some. The profile shows fewer than 55,000 clones, roughly 94% of them singletons. The sample taken for sequencing was PBMCs. Receptor source: a woman in her twenties or thirties in good health and a related stem cell transplant donor. Each CDR3 is given with its conserved first and last residue. Fields, in order: D gene, V gene, J gene, clone size, CDR3 DNA, CDR3 protein. A D gene is named only where the DNA matches it firmly. Not every row has a clone size; where given, it reads once, few, many or a size class.

D gene: TRBD2; V gene: TRBV2; J gene: TRBJ2-3; clone size: few; CDR3 DNA: TGTGCCAGCAGGCTAGCGGGGAGCACAGATACGCAGTATTTT; CDR3 protein: CASRLAGSTDTQYF
D gene: TRBD2; V gene: TRBV9; J gene: TRBJ2-1; clone size: NA; CDR3 DNA: TGTGCCAGCAGCGCTTCTAGCGGGCCTGGCAATGAGCAGTTCTTC; CDR3 protein: CASSASSGPGNEQFF
D gene: NA; V gene: TRBV12-5; J gene: TRBJ2-3; clone size: NA; CDR3 DNA: TGTGCTAGTGGCACTTTCCAGGGGAGCACAGATACGCAGTATTTT; CDR3 protein: CASGTFQGSTDTQYF
D gene: NA; V gene: TRBV15; J gene: TRBJ2-5; clone size: NA; CDR3 DNA: TGTGCCACCAGCAGAGGTCTAGCCGCGGAGACCCAGTACTTC; CDR3 protein: CATSRGLAAETQYF
D gene: TRBD2; V gene: TRBV10-1; J gene: TRBJ2-1; clone size: NA; CDR3 DNA: TGCGCCAGCAGTGAGTCAGGCGGGGGTAATGAGCAGTTCTTC; CDR3 protein: CASSESGGGNEQFF
D gene: NA; V gene: TRBV19; J gene: TRBJ1-2; clone size: NA; CDR3 DNA: TGTGCCAGTGACACAACACTGCTGGACTATGGCTACACCTTC; CDR3 protein: CASDTTLLDYGYTF
D gene: TRBD2; V gene: TRBV5-1; J gene: TRBJ2-7; clone size: NA; CDR3 DNA: TGCGCCAGCAGCAGGGGACTAGCTCCCTCCTACGAGCAGTACTTC; CDR3 protein: CASSRGLAPSYEQYF
D gene: TRBD1; V gene: TRBV7-6; J gene: TRBJ2-7; clone size: NA; CDR3 DNA: TGTGCCAGCAGTTCGACAGGGAAGTACGAGCAGTACTTC; CDR3 protein: CASSSTGKYEQYF
D gene: TRBD1; V gene: TRBV6-5; J gene: TRBJ1-6; clone size: NA; CDR3 DNA: TGTGCCAGCACACGACAGGGGACGGGGAATTCACCCCTCCACTTT; CDR3 protein: CASTRQGTGNSPLHF
D gene: NA; V gene: TRBV11-1; J gene: TRBJ2-7; clone size: few; CDR3 DNA: TGTGCCAGCAGCGTGGACAGCTACTCCTACGAGCAGTACTTC; CDR3 protein: CASSVDSYSYEQYF
D gene: TRBD2; V gene: TRBV4-2; J gene: TRBJ2-2; clone size: once; CDR3 DNA: TGTGCCAGCAGCCAAGGTCTGGGACTAGCGAACGGGGAGCTGTTTTTT; CDR3 protein: CASSQGLGLANGELFF
D gene: TRBD2; V gene: TRBV15; J gene: TRBJ2-3; clone size: NA; CDR3 DNA: TGTGCCACCAGCTTTCCCCTGGGGGAGGGTCCAGATACGCAGTATTTT; CDR3 protein: CATSFPLGEGPDTQYF
D gene: TRBD2; V gene: TRBV5-4; J gene: TRBJ2-3; clone size: NA; CDR3 DNA: TGTGCCAGCAGCTTGAAACTAGCGGGGGCAGGAGATACGCAGTATTTT; CDR3 protein: CASSLKLAGAGDTQYF
D gene: NA; V gene: TRBV2; J gene: TRBJ1-6; clone size: NA; CDR3 DNA: TGTGCCAGCACCCCAAGTGGGGCACTCGCTAGTAGACCCCTCCACTTT; CDR3 protein: CASTPSGALASRPLHF
D gene: NA; V gene: TRBV18; J gene: TRBJ2-1; clone size: NA; CDR3 DNA: TGTGCCAGCTCACCAGGGCGGGACAATGAGCAGTTCTTC; CDR3 protein: CASSPGRDNEQFF
D gene: TRBD1; V gene: TRBV5-4; J gene: TRBJ1-1; clone size: NA; CDR3 DNA: TGTGCCAGCAGCTCCGTGGACAGGGGGAACACTGAAGCTTTCTTT; CDR3 protein: CASSSVDRGNTEAFF
D gene: TRBD1; V gene: TRBV7-3; J gene: TRBJ1-1; clone size: NA; CDR3 DNA: TGTGCCAGCAGCTCCGGACAGGTGACTGAAGCTTTCTTT; CDR3 protein: CASSSGQVTEAFF
D gene: TRBD1; V gene: TRBV18; J gene: TRBJ2-7; clone size: NA; CDR3 DNA: TGTGCCAGCTCACCGTCCCCAGCGAGGACAGGTCACTACGAGCAGTACTTC; CDR3 protein: CASSPSPARTGHYEQYF
D gene: NA; V gene: TRBV10-3; J gene: TRBJ1-1; clone size: once; CDR3 DNA: TGTGCCACCCAGACGGGGGGTTCGGAAGCTTTCTTT; CDR3 protein: CATQTGGSEAFF
D gene: NA; V gene: TRBV5-3; J gene: TRBJ1-1; clone size: NA; CDR3 DNA: TGTGCCAGAAGCCGTGCGGGCGCAAACACCATTGAAGCTTTCTTT; CDR3 protein: CARSRAGANTIEAFF
D gene: NA; V gene: TRBV5-4; J gene: TRBJ1-2; clone size: NA; CDR3 DNA: TGTGCCAGCAGCTTGAAAAGTTCGGGGAGCGGGGGGGGCTACACCTTC; CDR3 protein: CASSLKSSGSGGGYTF
D gene: NA; V gene: TRBV4-3; J gene: TRBJ1-2; clone size: NA; CDR3 DNA: TGCGCCAGCAGCCAAGACAGGTTTGGCTACACCTTC; CDR3 protein: CASSQDRFGYTF
D gene: TRBD1; V gene: TRBV5-1; J gene: TRBJ1-1; clone size: NA; CDR3 DNA: TGCGCCAGCAGCTTGGGGAGGGGGCGCGGGACTGAAGCTTTCTTT; CDR3 protein: CASSLGRGRGTEAFF
D gene: TRBD1; V gene: TRBV4-1; J gene: TRBJ1-2; clone size: once; CDR3 DNA: TGCGCCAGCAGCCGCGGGACAGGGGATACTACCTATGGCTACACCTTC; CDR3 protein: CASSRGTGDTTYGYTF
D gene: NA; V gene: TRBV15; J gene: TRBJ2-7; clone size: NA; CDR3 DNA: TGTGCCACCAGCAGAGATGAGGGTACCTACGAGCAGTACTTC; CDR3 protein: CATSRDEGTYEQYF
D gene: NA; V gene: TRBV6-6; J gene: TRBJ2-7; clone size: NA; CDR3 DNA: TGTGCCAGCAGTTACCAACAGGGCTACGAGCAGTACTTC; CDR3 protein: CASSYQQGYEQYF
D gene: TRBD1; V gene: TRBV5-3; J gene: TRBJ1-1; clone size: NA; CDR3 DNA: TGTGCCAGAAGCTTGACAGGGGGAAGGAACACTGAAGCTTTCTTT; CDR3 protein: CARSLTGGRNTEAFF
D gene: NA; V gene: TRBV9; J gene: TRBJ2-2; clone size: NA; CDR3 DNA: TGTGCCAGCAGCGTAGAATCAGGGTGGGCCGGGGAGCTGTTTTTT; CDR3 protein: CASSVESGWAGELFF
D gene: NA; V gene: TRBV11-3; J gene: TRBJ2-7; clone size: NA; CDR3 DNA: TGTGCCAGCAGCTTAAACAAATACTACGAGCAGTACTTC; CDR3 protein: CASSLNKYYEQYF
D gene: TRBD1; V gene: TRBV29-1; J gene: TRBJ1-2; clone size: NA; CDR3 DNA: TGCAGCGCCTTACTGGGACAGGGGATCTATGGCTACACCTTC; CDR3 protein: CSALLGQGIYGYTF
D gene: NA; V gene: TRBV7-8; J gene: TRBJ1-2; clone size: NA; CDR3 DNA: TGTGCCAGCAGCCCAGCGATCGGACTTGGCTATGGCTACACCTTC; CDR3 protein: CASSPAIGLGYGYTF
D gene: TRBD2; V gene: TRBV6-1; J gene: TRBJ2-7; clone size: NA; CDR3 DNA: TGTGCCAGCACTATAGCGGGGGGGCTACGCTTCAAGTACTTC; CDR3 protein: CASTIAGGLRFKYF
D gene: NA; V gene: TRBV6-6; J gene: TRBJ1-1; clone size: NA; CDR3 DNA: TGTGCCAGCAGTTACGAACACCTGAACACTGAAGCTTTCTTT; CDR3 protein: CASSYEHLNTEAFF
D gene: NA; V gene: TRBV27; J gene: TRBJ1-4; clone size: NA; CDR3 DNA: TGTGCCAGCAGTTTAACGGGGAATCGTAATGAAAAACTGTTTTTT; CDR3 protein: CASSLTGNRNEKLFF
D gene: TRBD1; V gene: TRBV30; J gene: TRBJ1-2; clone size: NA; CDR3 DNA: TGTGCCTGGGCACCGGACAGGGGGCAAGGCTACACCTTC; CDR3 protein: CAWAPDRGQGYTF
D gene: NA; V gene: TRBV29-1; J gene: TRBJ1-5; clone size: NA; CDR3 DNA: TGCAGCGTTTCAGGGTCGGAGGGAAATCAGCCCCAGCATTTT; CDR3 protein: CSVSGSEGNQPQHF
D gene: TRBD1; V gene: TRBV4-3; J gene: TRBJ1-1; clone size: NA; CDR3 DNA: TGCGCCAGCAGCCACATGGACAGGGGGGGCACTGAAGCTTTCTTT; CDR3 protein: CASSHMDRGGTEAFF
D gene: TRBD1; V gene: TRBV5-6; J gene: TRBJ2-7; clone size: once; CDR3 DNA: TGTGCCAGCAGCTCGGACAGGGGAAACTACGAGCAGTACTTC; CDR3 protein: CASSSDRGNYEQYF
D gene: NA; V gene: TRBV7-2; J gene: TRBJ2-5; clone size: NA; CDR3 DNA: TGTGCCAGCAGTGTCAGGGTTCAAGAGACCCAGTACTTC; CDR3 protein: CASSVRVQETQYF
D gene: TRBD1; V gene: TRBV5-4; J gene: TRBJ1-2; clone size: few; CDR3 DNA: TGTGCCAGCAGCCCCGGGACAGGGGGCGTGGGGGGCTACACCTTC; CDR3 protein: CASSPGTGGVGGYTF
D gene: TRBD2; V gene: TRBV5-4; J gene: TRBJ2-7; clone size: NA; CDR3 DNA: TGTGCCAGCAGTGGGACTAGCGGGGCTTACGAGCAGTACTTC; CDR3 protein: CASSGTSGAYEQYF
D gene: NA; V gene: TRBV7-8; J gene: TRBJ1-4; clone size: NA; CDR3 DNA: TGTGCCAGCAGCTTAGACAGAGGAGGGGCAACTAATGAAAAACTGTTTTTT; CDR3 protein: CASSLDRGGATNEKLFF
D gene: NA; V gene: TRBV2; J gene: TRBJ1-4; clone size: once; CDR3 DNA: TGTGCCAGCAGTGTCGAAGGACAGACTAATGAAAAACTGTTTTTT; CDR3 protein: CASSVEGQTNEKLFF
D gene: TRBD1; V gene: TRBV15; J gene: TRBJ2-1; clone size: NA; CDR3 DNA: TGTGCCACCAGCAGGGGGGACAGGGACTACAATGAGCAGTTCTTC; CDR3 protein: CATSRGDRDYNEQFF
D gene: TRBD1; V gene: TRBV19; J gene: TRBJ1-2; clone size: NA; CDR3 DNA: TGTGCCAGTAGTCTCCGGGACAGGGCGGTCACCTTC; CDR3 protein: CASSLRDRAVTF
D gene: NA; V gene: TRBV10-2; J gene: TRBJ2-7; clone size: NA; CDR3 DNA: TGCGCCACCGCCAGGCAGGTGATGTACGAGCAGTACTTC; CDR3 protein: CATARQVMYEQYF
D gene: NA; V gene: TRBV5-1; J gene: TRBJ2-3; clone size: NA; CDR3 DNA: TGCGCCAGCAGCTTGGATATCTCGCAGGGAAGAGATACGCAGTATTTT; CDR3 protein: CASSLDISQGRDTQYF
D gene: NA; V gene: TRBV7-8; J gene: TRBJ1-4; clone size: once; CDR3 DNA: TGTGCCAGCAGCTTAGCGGGCAGGGGACGGGAAAAACTGTTTTTT; CDR3 protein: CASSLAGRGREKLFF
D gene: TRBD1; V gene: TRBV5-1; J gene: TRBJ2-2; clone size: NA; CDR3 DNA: TGCGCCAGCAGCTTGGGTGAACAGGGGGCGCCCCCCGGGGAGCTGTTTTTT; CDR3 protein: CASSLGEQGAPPGELFF
D gene: TRBD2; V gene: TRBV4-1; J gene: TRBJ2-1; clone size: NA; CDR3 DNA: TGCGCCAGCAGCCAAGATCTCGGACTAGCCGTAAAGGGTGAGCAGTTCTTC; CDR3 protein: CASSQDLGLAVKGEQFF
D gene: TRBD2; V gene: TRBV7-2; J gene: TRBJ2-3; clone size: NA; CDR3 DNA: TGTGCCAGCAGCTTAGGGACTAGCGGTGGCACAGATACGCAGTATTTT; CDR3 protein: CASSLGTSGGTDTQYF
D gene: TRBD2; V gene: TRBV11-3; J gene: TRBJ2-3; clone size: NA; CDR3 DNA: TGTGCCAGCAGCTTAGGGCGGGGGTGGAGAGATACGCAGTATTTT; CDR3 protein: CASSLGRGWRDTQYF
D gene: NA; V gene: TRBV10-3; J gene: TRBJ1-1; clone size: NA; CDR3 DNA: TGTGCCATCAGGAGGGGGGAGGGTATGAACACTGAAGCTTTCTTT; CDR3 protein: CAIRRGEGMNTEAFF
D gene: NA; V gene: TRBV18; J gene: TRBJ1-1; clone size: NA; CDR3 DNA: TGTGCCAGCTCACCGGGGGGTAGTGAAGCTTTCTTT; CDR3 protein: CASSPGGSEAFF
D gene: NA; V gene: TRBV19; J gene: TRBJ2-2; clone size: NA; CDR3 DNA: TGTGCCAGTAGTATGCGGACTGAACGAACGACCGGGGAGCTGTTTTTT; CDR3 protein: CASSMRTERTTGELFF